What follows are 20 T cell receptor beta chains derived from one specimen sequenced in a study of molecular identifiers for immune sequencing clone quantification. One entry per CDR3 protein results from TCRdb running MiXCR on the PCR reads. The table shows 62,000 or so distinct CDR3 sequences, with around 18% occurring only once. The sequencing input was naive CD8+ T cells from blood, with Jurkat cell RNA spiked in. The sample's subset: FACS-sorted CD8+CD4-CCR7+CD45RA+ naive T cells. All receptors derive from a human donor in good health. Some libraries in this study had Jurkat cell RNA spiked in.

This clonotype has ten or more counts. This rearrangement joins TRBV15 to TRBJ2-7; D might be TRBD1 or TRBD2, each matching 6 bases. Germline V CDR1 and CDR2: LNHNV, YYDKDF (reference sequence). The ends were cut back, 0 bases at V and 5 bases at J, with 26 bases in the middle. The CDR3 totals 19 residues. CDR3: CATSRDFRGVAAGGHEQYF. CDR3 in DNA: TGTGCCACCAGCAGAGATTTTAGGGGAGTGGCGGCCGGGGGCCACGAGCAGTACTTC.

This clonotype was seen ten or more times. V and J are TRBV10-3 and TRBJ1-1; D may be TRBD1 (5 bases). The CDR3 totals 13 residues. CDR1 ENHRY and CDR2 SYGVKD come from the germline V gene. The germline V and J ends were trimmed by 1 base and 11 bases, with 14 bases remaining between them. In DNA, the CDR3 is TGTGCCATCAGTGAGTTGGGGGGGAGCGAGGCTTTCTTT. This sequence encodes CAISELGGSEAFF.

This clonotype came up many times. The chain employs TRBV28 and TRBJ2-7, with TRBD2 matching over 11 bases. CDR1 and CDR2 from the germline V gene are MDHEN and SYDVKM. The CDR3 consists of 16 residues. V was pared by 5 bases and J by 3 bases, with 9 bases of the junction left unmatched. The CDR3 DNA sequence: TGTGCCAGCAGTCTACGCCCTAGCGGGAGGAACTACGAGCAGTACTTC. This sequence encodes CASSLRPSGRNYEQYF.

This clonotype was seen many times. The chain links TRBV6-5 to TRBJ2-3, with 9 positions matching TRBD1. Trimming removed 7 bases from V and 0 bases from J; junction bases left unmatched: 5. The CDR3 sequence is 15 residues long. Germline values: CDR1 MNHEY, CDR2 SVGAGI. For the CDR3, the DNA is TGTGCCAGCAAGACAGGGGGGTTTAGCACAGATACGCAGTATTTT. It codes for CASKTGGFSTDTQYF.

A word on this clonotype: This may stem from a read error, because a much larger clone lies one nucleotide away. The chain recombines TRBV7-8 with TRBJ2-7, with D perhaps matching TRBD2 (5 bases). This CDR3 region has 13 residues. Germline CDR1 and CDR2: SGHVS and FQNEAQ. The V gene lost 5 bases and the J gene lost 3 bases, with 11 bases spanning the gap. The CDR3 region is CASSLGGNYEQYF. CDR3 DNA sequence: TGTGCCAGCAGCCTTGGAGGAAACTACGAGCAGTACTTC.

The chain is built from TRBV11-2 and TRBJ1-1, with 9 bases aligning to TRBD1. This CDR3 is 15 amino acids long. V was clipped by 2 bases and J by 7 bases; unmatched bases: 8. CDR1 is SGHAT, CDR2 FQNNGV, per germline. The CDR3 here is CASSLSGTGLFEAFF. CDR3 nucleotides: TGTGCCAGCAGCTTAAGTGGGACAGGGTTGTTTGAAGCTTTCTTT. Supplemented by reference TRBV11-2 and TRBJ1-1, the full variable domain reads EAGVAQSPRYKIIEKRQSVAFWCNPISGHATLYWYQQILGQGPKLLIQFQNNGVVDDSQLPKDRFSAERLKGVDSTLKIQPAKLEDSAVYLCASSLSGTGLFEAFFGQGTRLTVV.

V is TRBV27 and J is TRBJ2-7, with D perhaps matching TRBD2 (5 bases). Germline V gives CDR1 MNHEY, CDR2 SMNVEV (reference sequence). The CDR3 length is 12 residues. V shed 4 bases and J shed 6 bases, with 10 bases lying between them. Here the CDR3 DNA reads TGTGCCAGCAGTTCGAGGGCCTCCGAGCAGTACTTC. Translated, it gives CASSSRASEQYF.

There are many counts of this clonotype. J is TRBJ1-4 and V is TRBV29-1, with D possibly matching TRBD1 (6 bases). Germline V gene sequence: CDR1 SQVTM, CDR2 ANQGSEA. The V gene lost 1 base and the J gene lost 3 bases, with 9 bases spanning the gap. This CDR3 contains 14 residues. The CDR3 loop reads CSVEVSGANEKLFF. The CDR3 bases are TGCAGCGTTGAAGTATCAGGGGCTAATGAAAAACTGTTTTTT.

This clonotype was seen a handful of times. This chain joins TRBV12-3 or TRBV12-4 and TRBJ2-2, with D possibly matching TRBD1 (6 bases). Between the trimmed V and J ends, which lost 4 bases and 7 bases, there was a span of 7 bases. This CDR3 has 12 residues. The CDR3 loop is CASSSGDGELFF. In DNA form, the CDR3 reads TGTGCCAGCAGTTCAGGGGACGGGGAGCTGTTTTTT.

Ten or more counts support this clonotype. The chain links TRBV9 to TRBJ2-5; 13 bases align to TRBD2. Unmatched junction bases numbered 14, after V lost 4 bases and J lost 5 bases. This CDR3 is 18 amino acids long. Germline lookup yields CDR1 SGDLS and CDR2 YYNGEE. CDR3 nucleotides: TGTGCCAGCAGCCCTCCCACTCCGGGACTAGCGGGATTGGAGACCCAGTACTTC. Translation gives CASSPPTPGLAGLETQYF.

Only one count was recorded for this clonotype. A clone one base away is much larger, so this may be a read error. The chain carries TRBV7-8 and TRBJ2-3; 12 bases fit TRBD1. CDR3 length equals 14 residues. The germline CDR1 and CDR2 sequences are SGHVS and FQNEAQ. In DNA form, the CDR3 reads TGTGCCAGCAGCCCGGGACAGGGGGCAGATACGCAGTGTTTT. Its protein product is CASSPGQGADTQCF.

The chain joins TRBV7-3 to TRBJ2-5; D is possibly TRBD1 or TRBD2 (5 bases each). The CDR3 spans 14 residues. V was shortened by 5 bases and J by 3 bases, with 13 bases between the two germline ends. Per germline, CDR1 SGHTA and CDR2 FQGTGA. This chain's CDR3 is CASSPTGTKETQYF. The CDR3 bases are TGTGCCAGCAGCCCGACGGGGACCAAAGAGACCCAGTACTTC.

This clonotype appeared many times. The chain is built from TRBV11-3 and TRBJ2-3, with TRBD1 as a possible D gene (6 bases). Germline V gene data show CDR1 as SGHNT and CDR2 as YENEEA. This CDR3 is 14 amino acids long. V was pared by 5 bases and J by 7 bases, with 16 bases between. The CDR3 region has the DNA TGTGCCAGCAGCCCTTGGACAGAAACTAATACGCAGTATTTT. This sequence encodes CASSPWTETNTQYF.

The table lists this clonotype with many counts. The J gene is TRBJ2-3, the V gene TRBV13, with 10 bases lining up with TRBD2. The trim removed 3 bases at V and 4 bases at J, leaving 4 bases unmatched. This CDR3 region has 15 residues. CDR1 is PRHDT and CDR2 is FYEKMQ in the germline V gene (reference sequence). CDR3 sequence: CASSFLTSGADTQYF. DNA for the CDR3: TGTGCCAGCAGCTTCTTAACTAGCGGGGCAGATACGCAGTATTTT.

This clonotype came up a few times. Since a much larger clone is just one base distant, this may be a read error. The chain has TRBV20-1 and TRBJ2-7; D gene unclear. Trimming cost V 0 bases and J 2 bases, with 11 bases left between them. Germline V gives CDR1 DFQATT, CDR2 SNEGSKA (reference sequence). This CDR3 has 14 amino acids. DNA of the CDR3: TGCAGTGCTAGAGATCTACAGTACCCCTACGAGCAGTACTTC. This encodes CSARDLQYPYEQYF.

In this sample, this clonotype turned up many times. The chain has TRBV7-9 and TRBJ2-2, with 7 positions matching TRBD2. The V gene's germline CDR1 is SEHNR and CDR2 FQNEAQ (reference sequence). The CDR3 loop spans 15 amino acids. The V and J ends lost 5 bases and 2 bases, in that order; junction bases with no gene match: 5. Here the CDR3 DNA reads TGTGCCAGCAGCCCCCGCGGGGGAAACACCGGGGAGCTGTTTTTT. Its translation: CASSPRGGNTGELFF.

In the case of this clonotype: A much larger clone is a single base away; this may be a read error. This sequence joins TRBV9 and TRBJ2-1, with 7 positions matching TRBD2. The CDR3 is made up of 16 amino acids. Germline assignment: CDR1 SGDLS and CDR2 YYNGEE. CDR3 region: CASGVASGSSYNEQFF. The CDR3 DNA reads as TGTGCCAGCGGCGTAGCTAGCGGAAGCTCCTACAATGAGCAGTTCTTC.

In its sample, this clonotype was seen many times. V usage is TRBV7-9 and J usage is TRBJ2-2, with D unclear. The CDR3 is 15 amino acids. CDR1 is SEHNR and CDR2 is FQNEAQ in the germline V gene (reference sequence). V dropped 0 bases and J dropped 3 bases, with 8 bases sitting between them. CDR3 loop: CASSLALSHTGELFF. Here the CDR3 DNA reads TGTGCCAGCAGCTTAGCGCTGAGCCACACCGGGGAGCTGTTTTTT.

Here the CDR3 reads CASSPQGSDEQFF. CDR3 bases: TGTGCCAGTAGTCCACAGGGTTCGGATGAGCAGTTCTTC. The rearrangement uses TRBV19 and TRBJ2-1; tentatively, D is TRBD1 (6 bases). The germline CDR1 and CDR2 sequences are LNHDA and SQIVND (reference sequence). This CDR3 region has 13 residues. V lost 5 bases, J lost 8 bases, and 13 bases lay in between.

V and J are TRBV12-3 or TRBV12-4 and TRBJ2-1; 7 positions agree with TRBD2. The CDR3 contains 15 residues. V was clipped by 5 bases and J by 3 bases; unmatched bases: 7. The CDR3 DNA sequence: TGTGCCAGCAGTCGCCGACTAGCTGTCTACAATGAGCAGTTCTTC. It specifies CASSRRLAVYNEQFF.